The rows below give T cell receptor beta chains drawn from one sample of a study of PD-1 blockade in classical Hodgkin lymphoma. Repertoires were generated with immunoSEQ multiplex PCR, while TCRdb's copy carries only in-frame clones and drops some. The table lists almost 20,000 clones, 60% to 85% of them singletons. Sequencing used peripheral blood mononuclear cells (PBMCs), obtained before the fourth cycle of nivolumab. The receptor source for this set is a human donor with classical Hodgkin lymphoma. CDR3s include the opening cysteine and the closing phenylalanine or tryptophan. A D gene is named only where the DNA matches it firmly. Where a row states a size, it is once, few, many or the class of an expanded clone; other rows omit it.

clone_size: -; d_call: -; j_call: TRBJ2-7; v_call: TRBV2; cdr3_nt: TGTGCCAGCAGGATGGTGCAGGGAATAAACGAGCAGTACTTC; cdr3_aa: CASRMVQGINEQYF
clone_size: few; d_call: -; j_call: TRBJ2-7; v_call: TRBV30; cdr3_nt: TGTGCCTGGAGTAGGATGGGAAAACTCTCCTACGAGCAGTACTTC; cdr3_aa: CAWSRMGKLSYEQYF
clone_size: -; d_call: -; j_call: TRBJ1-5; v_call: TRBV19; cdr3_nt: TGTGCCAGTAGTTTCAGATTGAGTTATAGCAATCAGCCCCAGCATTTT; cdr3_aa: CASSFRLSYSNQPQHF
clone_size: -; d_call: TRBD1; j_call: TRBJ1-1; v_call: TRBV27; cdr3_nt: TGTGCCAGCAGCCATTTATCGACAGGGAGAAGCACTGAAGCTTTCTTT; cdr3_aa: CASSHLSTGRSTEAFF
clone_size: -; d_call: -; j_call: TRBJ2-7; v_call: TRBV9; cdr3_nt: TGTGCCAGCAGCCGGAGCTCCTACGAGCAGTACTTC; cdr3_aa: CASSRSSYEQYF
clone_size: -; d_call: -; j_call: TRBJ1-2; v_call: TRBV27; cdr3_nt: TGTGCCAGCAGTCGGGACGGGACATTCTATGGCTACACCTTC; cdr3_aa: CASSRDGTFYGYTF
clone_size: -; d_call: -; j_call: TRBJ2-3; v_call: TRBV5-6; cdr3_nt: TGTGCCAGCAGCCCAACGACCACTCCAGATACGCAGTATTTT; cdr3_aa: CASSPTTTPDTQYF
clone_size: -; d_call: TRBD2; j_call: TRBJ2-1; v_call: TRBV4-3; cdr3_nt: TGCGCCAGCAGCCGCCACCAAACAGGAGGACTAGCGAAGGAGCAGTTCTTC; cdr3_aa: CASSRHQTGGLAKEQFF
clone_size: -; d_call: TRBD2; j_call: TRBJ2-5; v_call: TRBV5-4; cdr3_nt: TGTGCCAGCAGCTTGGCCGTCGGAGGAGCGGGAGCCGAGACCCAGTACTTC; cdr3_aa: CASSLAVGGAGAETQYF
clone_size: -; d_call: TRBD1; j_call: TRBJ2-2; v_call: TRBV29-1; cdr3_nt: TGCAGCGCTCCGGGACAGGGGACCACCGGGGAGCTGTTTTTT; cdr3_aa: CSAPGQGTTGELFF
clone_size: few; d_call: -; j_call: TRBJ2-5; v_call: TRBV7-9; cdr3_nt: TGTGCCAGCAGCTTACCCAGGGAGGAAGAGACCCAGTACTTC; cdr3_aa: CASSLPREEETQYF
clone_size: -; d_call: -; j_call: TRBJ2-5; v_call: TRBV5-1; cdr3_nt: TGCGCCAGCAGCTTGTCATCCGAAGAGACCCAGTACTTC; cdr3_aa: CASSLSSEETQYF
clone_size: few; d_call: -; j_call: TRBJ1-3; v_call: TRBV7-8; cdr3_nt: TGTGCCAGCAGCTTAGTGGGGGACGGAAACACCATATATTTT; cdr3_aa: CASSLVGDGNTIYF
clone_size: -; d_call: -; j_call: TRBJ1-1; v_call: TRBV11-2; cdr3_nt: TGTGCCAGCAGCTTCGGGGGGGCGCGGACTGAAGCTTTCTTT; cdr3_aa: CASSFGGARTEAFF
clone_size: once; d_call: -; j_call: TRBJ1-1; v_call: TRBV7-9; cdr3_nt: TGTGCCAGCACCTTAGACGGGGGGGAAGCTTTCTTT; cdr3_aa: CASTLDGGEAFF
clone_size: -; d_call: TRBD1; j_call: TRBJ2-7; v_call: TRBV19; cdr3_nt: TGTGCCAGTAGTCTAACCGGGACAGGGGCGTACGAGCAGTACTTC; cdr3_aa: CASSLTGTGAYEQYF
clone_size: -; d_call: -; j_call: TRBJ2-3; v_call: TRBV7-8; cdr3_nt: TGTGCCAGCAGGCGGACGTCTTCTAGCACAGATACGCAGTATTTT; cdr3_aa: CASRRTSSSTDTQYF
clone_size: -; d_call: -; j_call: TRBJ1-3; v_call: TRBV7-8; cdr3_nt: TGTGCCAGCAGCACGCCGGGAAACACCATATATTTT; cdr3_aa: CASSTPGNTIYF
clone_size: -; d_call: TRBD1; j_call: TRBJ2-7; v_call: TRBV5-5; cdr3_nt: TGTGCCAGCATCCTGACAGGGAGCTCCTACGAGCAGTACTTC; cdr3_aa: CASILTGSSYEQYF
clone_size: -; d_call: TRBD1; j_call: TRBJ1-4; v_call: TRBV11-2; cdr3_nt: TGTGCCAGCAGCTCTACAACAGGGGATTTTGAAAAACTGTTTTTT; cdr3_aa: CASSSTTGDFEKLFF
clone_size: -; d_call: -; j_call: TRBJ1-1; v_call: TRBV7-9; cdr3_nt: TGTGCCAGCAGCCCCCACAGGGAAAACACTGAAGCTTTCTTT; cdr3_aa: CASSPHRENTEAFF
clone_size: -; d_call: -; j_call: TRBJ2-2; v_call: TRBV28; cdr3_nt: TGTGCCAGCAGTTTAGGGTCAAAGAACACCGGGGAGCTGTTTTTT; cdr3_aa: CASSLGSKNTGELFF
clone_size: -; d_call: TRBD2; j_call: TRBJ2-2; v_call: TRBV7-8; cdr3_nt: TGTGCCAGCATCCCCGGGGGGGCGAACACCGGGGAGCTGTTTTTT; cdr3_aa: CASIPGGANTGELFF
clone_size: -; d_call: -; j_call: TRBJ1-2; v_call: TRBV11-2; cdr3_nt: TGTGCCAGCAGACTCCAAGGTGGGGGGGGCTATGGCTACACCTTC; cdr3_aa: CASRLQGGGGYGYTF